This T cell receptor beta chain was sequenced in a study of T-cell reconstitution after alpha-beta-depleted transplantation in children. V was clipped by 5 bases and J by 5 bases, with 18 bases between them. The germline gives CDR1 KGHSH, CDR2 LQKENI. The length of the CDR3 is 15 residues. Unique molecular identifiers were used to barcode this TCRbeta library. Via MiXCR, TCRdb re-called the PCR reads, giving one row per CDR3 protein. The sample shows hundreds of thousands of distinct CDR3 sequences, about 16% of them seen only once. This clonotype was counted a few times. The chain combines TRBV18 with TRBJ2-5; D not resolved. Specimen: PBMCs from the stem cell graft donor, collected from the stem cell graft. The receptor was derived from a human donor who donated a stem cell graft to a child with acute lymphoblastic leukemia. The CDR3 reads CASSTSRTGLETQYF. The DNA for the CDR3 is TGTGCCAGCTCAACTTCCCGGACCGGGTTGGAGACCCAGTACTTC.